These 25 T cell receptor beta chains were all obtained from the same sample, sequenced in a study of T cell responses to AZD1222 COVID-19 vaccine. Clones were read by immunoSEQ multiplex PCR, and TCRdb kept only the in-frame ones, dropping some. The repertoire includes approximately 130,000 clones, roughly 88% of them detected once, and 4.5% to 6.5% sits in the top ten. The sequencing here drew on peripheral blood, taken 28 days after the second AZD1222 dose. These receptors were collected from an adult who received the AZD1222 COVID-19 vaccine.

This chain uses TRBV7-9 with TRBJ2-6, with 8 nucleotides matching TRBD1. Trimming at V came to 5 bases and at J to 0 bases, leaving 9 bases not matched to a gene. The germline V gene has CDR1 SEHNR and CDR2 FQNEAQ (reference sequence). The length of the CDR3 is 18 residues. CDR3 nucleotides: TGTGCCAGCAGCCTCGGGACAGGAGGGCACTCTGGGGCCAACGTCCTGACTTTC. The encoded protein is CASSLGTGGHSGANVLTF.

The chain carries TRBV6-5 and TRBJ2-1, with 9 bases lining up with TRBD1. V was pared by 6 bases and J by 8 bases, with 8 bases of the junction left unmatched. The CDR3 has 14 residues. From germline, CDR1 is MNHEY and CDR2 SVGAGI. The CDR3 sequence is CASSLGQGKDEQFF. For the CDR3, the DNA is TGTGCCAGCAGCCTGGGACAGGGCAAAGATGAGCAGTTCTTC.

V is TRBV20-1 and J is TRBJ1-1; 7 bases align to TRBD1. The V and J ends lost 3 bases and 7 bases, in that order; junction bases with no gene match: 5. Per germline, CDR1 DFQATT and CDR2 SNEGSKA (reference sequence). The CDR3 is 12 amino acids. The CDR3 loop is CSASSGDSEAFF. Written as DNA, the CDR3 is TGCAGTGCTAGTTCGGGGGACAGTGAAGCTTTCTTT.

J is TRBJ1-3 and V is TRBV5-1, with TRBD1 matching 9 bases. Germline V gene data show CDR1 as SGHRS and CDR2 as YFSETQ. The CDR3 is made up of 17 amino acids. Trimming took 7 bases from V and 1 from J; bases not matched to a gene: 12. The CDR3 region is CASSLGPGQGSGNTIYF. The CDR3 bases are TGCGCCAGCTCCTTAGGTCCGGGACAGGGATCTGGAAACACCATATATTTT.

This sequence joins TRBV19 and TRBJ2-7, with unresolved D. There are 13 residues in the CDR3. CDR1 is LNHDA, CDR2 SQIVND, per germline (reference sequence). V gave up 0 bases and J gave up 7 bases, with 10 bases separating them. The CDR3 is CASSIEGGNEQYF. The CDR3 region has the DNA TGTGCCAGTAGTATAGAGGGCGGAAATGAGCAGTACTTC.

J is TRBJ1-6 and V is TRBV19; D might be TRBD1 (5 bases). This CDR3 contains 16 residues. V gave up 3 bases and J gave up 6 bases, with 15 bases separating them. Germline assignment: CDR1 LNHDA and CDR2 SQIVND (reference sequence). This CDR3 reads CASSIGGGVGNSPLHF. The DNA for the CDR3 is TGTGCCAGTAGTATTGGGGGAGGAGTCGGTAATTCACCCCTCCACTTT.

The chain has TRBV7-9 and TRBJ2-3; D is perhaps TRBD2 (5 bases). The CDR3 consists of 14 residues. V lost 5 bases to trimming and J lost 5 bases, with 14 bases between them. Germline CDR1 is SEHNR and CDR2 is FQNEAQ (reference sequence). The CDR3 nucleotides are TGTGCCAGCAGCACGACCTCCGAGGGAGATACGCAGTATTTT. Its translation is CASSTTSEGDTQYF. The full variable domain, its missing parts supplied by reference TRBV7-9 and TRBJ2-3, is DTGVSQNPRHKITKRGQNVTFRCDPISEHNRLYWYRQTLGQGPEFLTYFQNEAQLEKSRLLSDRFSAERPKGSFSTLEIQRTEQGDSAMYLCASSTTSEGDTQYFGPGTRLTVL.

The chain has TRBV7-2 and TRBJ1-2; D not certain. CDR3 length: 13 residues. Germline V gene data show CDR1 as SGHTA and CDR2 as FQGNSA. Trimming stripped 4 bases from V and 4 bases from J, with 10 bases between. CDR3 sequence reads: CASSSPGSYGYTF. The CDR3 nucleotides read TGTGCCAGCAGCTCACCGGGGAGCTATGGCTACACCTTC.

V gene TRBV6-6 combines with J gene TRBJ1-1, with TRBD1 matching 7 bases. The CDR3 consists of 14 residues. Trimming removed 3 bases from V and 10 bases from J; junction bases left unmatched: 11. The germline CDR1 and CDR2 sequences are MNHNY and SVGAGI (reference sequence). The CDR3 nucleotides are TGTGCCAGCAGTTATCGAGGGGGCGCGGTTCGAGCTTTCTTT. Protein product: CASSYRGGAVRAFF.

This sequence joins TRBV7-3 and TRBJ2-7; tentatively, D is TRBD2 (5 bases). The CDR3 covers 13 residues. Per germline, CDR1 SGHTA and CDR2 FQGTGA. The V and J ends lost 0 bases and 5 bases respectively, with 8 bases between them. The DNA for the CDR3 is TGTGCCAGCAGCTTAACGTTGAGGGACGAGCAGTACTTC. Translating it yields CASSLTLRDEQYF.

The V call is TRBV3-1 (or the pseudogene TRBV3-2), the J call TRBJ1-1, with unresolved D. Germline V gene data show CDR1 as LGHDT and CDR2 as YNNKEL (reference sequence). Trimming removed 1 base at V and 4 bases at J, with 10 bases between. This CDR3 contains 14 residues. CDR3 loop: CASSQVGVGTEAFF. In nucleotides, the CDR3 is TGTGCCAGCAGCCAAGTTGGGGTCGGCACTGAAGCTTTCTTT.

V and J are TRBV30 and TRBJ1-1; TRBD1 is a possible D gene (6 bases). Germline CDR1 and CDR2: GTSNPN and SVGIG (reference sequence). CDR3 length equals 11 residues. The V end lost 0 bases, the J end lost 13 bases, and 12 bases lay between the germline ends. CDR3 sequence (DNA): TGTGCCTGGAGTGTCGCAGGGGTATATTTCTTT. Its protein is CAWSVAGVYFF.

The V gene is TRBV6-4, the J gene TRBJ2-2, with 7 bases matching TRBD2. CDR1 is MRHNA, CDR2 SNTAGT, per germline. The ends lost 4 bases at V and 1 base at J; junction bases unmatched: 3. The CDR3 has 15 amino acids. CDR3 sequence: CASSVTSLNTGELFF. For the CDR3, the DNA is TGTGCCAGCAGTGTGACTAGCTTGAACACCGGGGAGCTGTTTTTT.

The rearrangement joins TRBV6-5 to TRBJ2-5, with D tentatively TRBD1 or TRBD2 (5 bases each). The germline gives CDR1 MNHEY, CDR2 SVGAGI. CDR3 size: 14 residues. Trimming removed 6 bases from V and 4 bases from J, with 15 bases in between. CDR3 bases: TGTGCCAGCAGACCCCTGGCAGGGACAGAGACCCAGTACTTC. It translates to CASRPLAGTETQYF.

Notes on this clone: At one of its ends the junction is not consistent with the germline gene, which may arise from a read error. CDR3 amino acids: CASSTGPTSSEQYF. CDR3 nucleotide sequence: TGTGCCAGCAGCACCGGACCCACCTCCTCCGAGCAGTACTTC. This sequence joins TRBV5-4 and TRBJ2-7, with D unresolved. Per germline, CDR1 SGHNT and CDR2 YYREEE (reference sequence). The CDR3 sequence is 14 residues long.

This clone was seen a few times. V and J are TRBV28 and TRBJ1-2; D unresolved. This CDR3 has 14 amino acids. Germline CDR1 and CDR2: MDHEN and SYDVKM. Trimming pared 10 bases from V and 5 bases from J, leaving 20 bases between. In DNA form, the CDR3 reads TGTGCCACCCGTCGCGGGGTTTCGAGGTATGGCTACACCTTC. Its protein product is CATRRGVSRYGYTF.

This chain connects TRBV19 to TRBJ2-3; no reliable D call. CDR3 length: 12 amino acids. V was trimmed by 5 bases and J by 7 bases, leaving 10 bases between them. In germline, CDR1 is LNHDA, CDR2 SQIVND (reference sequence). The CDR3 reads CASSARIHTQYF. In nucleotides, the CDR3 is TGTGCCAGTAGTGCCAGGATCCATACGCAGTATTTT.

This sequence joins TRBV19 and TRBJ1-2; weak D call: TRBD1 (6 bases). The CDR3 covers 15 residues. V was trimmed by 6 bases and J by 4 bases, leaving 18 bases between them. Germline V gene data show CDR1 as LNHDA and CDR2 as SQIVND (reference sequence). In DNA form, the CDR3 reads TGTGCCAGTAGCCACATACAGGGATCGTTCTATGGCTACACCTTC. Its translation: CASSHIQGSFYGYTF.

The chain uses TRBV27 and TRBJ1-4, with 9 bases fitting TRBD1. This CDR3 comprises 19 residues. Germline trimming cut 8 bases from V and 6 bases from J; bases unmatched to any gene: 22. CDR1 is MNHEY, CDR2 SMNVEV, per germline (reference sequence). CDR3: CASRPLTGGHFPPDEKLFF. The CDR3 region has the DNA TGTGCCAGCCGCCCTCTGACAGGGGGACATTTTCCGCCGGATGAAAAACTGTTTTTT.

V is TRBV11-2 and J is TRBJ2-1, with 10 bases that match TRBD2. CDR1 and CDR2 (germline): SGHAT, FQNNGV. This CDR3 spans 16 amino acids. Unmatched junction bases numbered 3, after V lost 1 base and J lost 3 bases. The CDR3 DNA reads as TGTGCCAGCAGCTTAGTCAGCGGGAGGGGCTACAATGAGCAGTTCTTC. It encodes CASSLVSGRGYNEQFF. Full variable domain (outside the CDR3, taken from reference TRBV11-2 and TRBJ2-1): EAGVAQSPRYKIIEKRQSVAFWCNPISGHATLYWYQQILGQGPKLLIQFQNNGVVDDSQLPKDRFSAERLKGVDSTLKIQPAKLEDSAVYLCASSLVSGRGYNEQFFGPGTRLTVL.

The chain uses TRBV28 and TRBJ2-5; TRBD2 is a possible D gene (5 bases). Between the trimmed V and J ends, which lost 6 bases and 2 bases, there was a span of 10 bases. Germline loops: CDR1 MDHEN, CDR2 SYDVKM. This CDR3 has 13 residues. The CDR3 here is CASSDYQQETQYF. CDR3 coding DNA: TGTGCCAGCAGCGACTACCAGCAAGAGACCCAGTACTTC. Using reference TRBV28 and TRBJ2-5 for the parts outside the CDR3, the full variable domain is DVKVTQSSRYLVKRTGEKVFLECVQDMDHENMFWYRQDPGLGLRLIYFSYDVKMKEKGDIPEGYSVSREKKERFSLILESASTNQTSMYLCASSDYQQETQYFGPGTRLLVL.

This sequence joins TRBV6-5 and TRBJ2-7; D is uncertain. With 6 bases removed from V and 7 bases from J, the gap between germline ends came to 13 bases. Germline CDR1 MNHEY, CDR2 SVGAGI. CDR3 size: 12 residues. The CDR3 sequence: CASRRLLQEQYF. The CDR3 nucleotides read TGTGCCAGCAGGAGACTGCTGCAGGAGCAGTACTTC.

The CDR3, as DNA: TGCGCCAGCAGCAGTGCCAAGGGACAGCCGAACACTGAAGCTTTCTTT. This sequence encodes CASSSAKGQPNTEAFF. The rearrangement joins TRBV5-1 to TRBJ1-1; 7 bases are a match to TRBD1. Germline V gives CDR1 SGHRS, CDR2 YFSETQ. V lost 4 bases and J lost 1; bases outside the gene matches: 10. The CDR3 extends over 16 amino acids.

V gene TRBV7-2 combines with J gene TRBJ1-3; the D is unclear. This CDR3 spans 15 amino acids. Looked up from germline, CDR1 is SGHTA and CDR2 is FQGNSA. Trimming removed 0 bases at V and 3 bases at J, with 9 bases between. The CDR3 nucleotides read TGTGCCAGCAGCTTAGCCAGAGCTAATGGAAACACCATATATTTT. It encodes CASSLARANGNTIYF. Full variable domain (outside the CDR3, taken from reference TRBV7-2 and TRBJ1-3): GAGVSQSPSNKVTEKGKDVELRCDPISGHTALYWYRQSLGQGLEFLIYFQGNSAPDKSGLPSDRFSAERTGGSVSTLTIQRTQQEDSAVYLCASSLARANGNTIYFGEGSWLTVV.

V usage is TRBV21-1 and J usage is TRBJ2-5; the table's D call, TRBD2, was not checked against the DNA. TRBV21-1 is a pseudogene locus. There are 15 residues in the CDR3. The CDR3 protein is CAKGRDEQYQETQYF. CDR3 sequence (DNA): TGTGCCAAGGGGAGGGACGAACAGTACCAAGAGACCCAGTACTTC.